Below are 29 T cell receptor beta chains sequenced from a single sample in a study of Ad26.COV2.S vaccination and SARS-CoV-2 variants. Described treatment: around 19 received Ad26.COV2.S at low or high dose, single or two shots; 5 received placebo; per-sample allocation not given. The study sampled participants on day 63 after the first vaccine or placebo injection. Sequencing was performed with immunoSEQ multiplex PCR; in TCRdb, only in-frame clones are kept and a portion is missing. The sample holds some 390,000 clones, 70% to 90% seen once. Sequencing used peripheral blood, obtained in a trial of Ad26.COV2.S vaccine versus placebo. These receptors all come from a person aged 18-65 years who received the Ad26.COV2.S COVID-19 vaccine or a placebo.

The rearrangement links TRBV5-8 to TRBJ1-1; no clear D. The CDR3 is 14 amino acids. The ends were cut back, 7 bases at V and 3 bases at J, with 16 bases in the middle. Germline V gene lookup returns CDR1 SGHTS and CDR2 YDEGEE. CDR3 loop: CASLLQTEYTEAFF. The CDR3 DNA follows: TGTGCCAGCTTGCTCCAGACGGAGTACACTGAAGCTTTCTTT.

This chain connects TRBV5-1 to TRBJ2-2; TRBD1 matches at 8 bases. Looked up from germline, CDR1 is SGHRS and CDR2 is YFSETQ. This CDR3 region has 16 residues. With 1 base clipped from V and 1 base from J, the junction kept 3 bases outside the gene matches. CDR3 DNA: TGCGCCAGCAGCTTGATCGGGACAGGGAACACCGGGGAGCTGTTTTTT. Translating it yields CASSLIGTGNTGELFF.

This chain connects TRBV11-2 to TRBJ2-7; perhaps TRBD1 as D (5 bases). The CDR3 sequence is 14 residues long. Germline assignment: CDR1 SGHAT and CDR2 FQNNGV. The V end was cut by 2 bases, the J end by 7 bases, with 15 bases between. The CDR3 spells CASSLSRGLGEQYF. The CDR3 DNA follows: TGTGCCAGCAGCTTATCAAGGGGTTTGGGGGAGCAGTACTTC.

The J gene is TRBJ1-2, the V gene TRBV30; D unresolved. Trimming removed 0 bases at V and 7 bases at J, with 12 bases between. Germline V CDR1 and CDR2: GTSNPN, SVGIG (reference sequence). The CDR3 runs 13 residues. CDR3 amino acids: CAWSVDGEGGYTF. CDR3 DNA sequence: TGTGCCTGGAGTGTTGACGGGGAGGGTGGCTACACCTTC.

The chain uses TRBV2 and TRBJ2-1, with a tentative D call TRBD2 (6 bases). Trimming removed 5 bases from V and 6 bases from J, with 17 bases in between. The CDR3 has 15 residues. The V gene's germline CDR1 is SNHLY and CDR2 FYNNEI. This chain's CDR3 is CASSTGTPRTNEQFF. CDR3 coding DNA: TGTGCCAGCAGTACCGGGACTCCTAGGACCAATGAGCAGTTCTTC.

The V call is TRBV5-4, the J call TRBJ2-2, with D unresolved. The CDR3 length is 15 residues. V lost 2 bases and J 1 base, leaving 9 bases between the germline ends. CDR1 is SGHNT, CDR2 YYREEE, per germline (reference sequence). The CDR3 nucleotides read TGTGCCAGCAGCTTCGGAAAACAGAACACCGGGGAGCTGTTTTTT. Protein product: CASSFGKQNTGELFF.

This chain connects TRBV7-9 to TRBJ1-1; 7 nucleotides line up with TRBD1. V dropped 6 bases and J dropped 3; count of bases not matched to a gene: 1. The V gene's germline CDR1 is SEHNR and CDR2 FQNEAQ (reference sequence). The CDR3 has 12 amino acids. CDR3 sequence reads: CASRGQYTEAFF. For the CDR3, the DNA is TGTGCCAGCAGGGGACAGTACACTGAAGCTTTCTTT.

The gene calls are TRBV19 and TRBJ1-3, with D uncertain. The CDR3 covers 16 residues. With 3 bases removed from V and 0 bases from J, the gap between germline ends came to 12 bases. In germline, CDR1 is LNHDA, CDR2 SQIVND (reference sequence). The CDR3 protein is CASSIAAIFSGNTIYF. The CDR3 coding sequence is TGTGCCAGTAGTATTGCAGCGATTTTCTCTGGAAACACCATATATTTT.

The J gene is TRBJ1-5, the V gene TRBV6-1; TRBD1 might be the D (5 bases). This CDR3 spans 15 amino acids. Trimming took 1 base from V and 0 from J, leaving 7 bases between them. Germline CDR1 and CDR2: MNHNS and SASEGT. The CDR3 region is CASSEGGYSNQPQHF. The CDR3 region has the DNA TGTGCCAGCAGTGAAGGGGGGTATAGCAATCAGCCCCAGCATTTT.

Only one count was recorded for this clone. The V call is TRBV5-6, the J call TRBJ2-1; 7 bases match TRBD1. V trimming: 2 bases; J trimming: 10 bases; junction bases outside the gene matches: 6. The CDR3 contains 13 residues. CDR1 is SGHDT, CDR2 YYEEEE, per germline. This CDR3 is CASSFNRGGEQFF. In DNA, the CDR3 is TGTGCCAGCAGCTTTAACAGGGGCGGCGAGCAGTTCTTC.

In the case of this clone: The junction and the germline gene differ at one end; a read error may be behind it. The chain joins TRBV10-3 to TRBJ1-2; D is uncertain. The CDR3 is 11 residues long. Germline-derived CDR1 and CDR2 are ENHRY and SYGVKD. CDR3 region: CAISERAEKAF. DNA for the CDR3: TGTGCCATCAGTGAGAGAGCAGAAAAGGCCTTC.

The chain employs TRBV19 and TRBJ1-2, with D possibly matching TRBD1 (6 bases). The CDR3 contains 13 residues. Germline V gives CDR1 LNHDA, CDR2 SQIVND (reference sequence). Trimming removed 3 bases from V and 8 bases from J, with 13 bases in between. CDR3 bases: TGTGCCAGTAGTATCCTCCGAGGGGGAGGCTACACCTTC. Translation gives CASSILRGGGYTF.

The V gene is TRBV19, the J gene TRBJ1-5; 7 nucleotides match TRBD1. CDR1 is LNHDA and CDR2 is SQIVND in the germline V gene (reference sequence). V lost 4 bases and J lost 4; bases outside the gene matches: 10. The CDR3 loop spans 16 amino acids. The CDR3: CASSNGQDGTNQPQHF. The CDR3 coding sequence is TGTGCCAGTAGTAACGGACAGGACGGTACTAATCAGCCCCAGCATTTT. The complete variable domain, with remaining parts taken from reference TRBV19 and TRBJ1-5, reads DGGITQSPKYLFRKEGQNVTLSCEQNLNHDAMYWYRQDPGQGLRLIYYSQIVNDFQKGDIAEGYSVSREKKESFPLTVTSAQKNPTAFYLCASSNGQDGTNQPQHFGDGTRLSIL.

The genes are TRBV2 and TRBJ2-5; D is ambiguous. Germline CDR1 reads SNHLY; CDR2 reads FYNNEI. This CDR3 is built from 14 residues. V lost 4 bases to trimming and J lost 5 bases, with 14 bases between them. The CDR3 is CASSGPPERETQYF. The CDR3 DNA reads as TGTGCCAGCAGTGGTCCCCCCGAGAGGGAGACCCAGTACTTC.

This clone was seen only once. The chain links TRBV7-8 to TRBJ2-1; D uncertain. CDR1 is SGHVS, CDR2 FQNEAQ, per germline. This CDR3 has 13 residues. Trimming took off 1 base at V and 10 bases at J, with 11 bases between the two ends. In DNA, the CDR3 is TGTGCCAGCAGCTTAGTGGCTAGTTCCGAGCAGTTCTTC. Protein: CASSLVASSEQFF.

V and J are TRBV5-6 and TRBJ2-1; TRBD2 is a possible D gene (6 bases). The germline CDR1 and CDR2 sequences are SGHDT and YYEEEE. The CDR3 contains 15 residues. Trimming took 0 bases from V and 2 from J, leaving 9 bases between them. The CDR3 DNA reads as TGTGCCAGCAGCTTGGTGGAGGGGCCCTACAATGAGCAGTTCTTC. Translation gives CASSLVEGPYNEQFF.

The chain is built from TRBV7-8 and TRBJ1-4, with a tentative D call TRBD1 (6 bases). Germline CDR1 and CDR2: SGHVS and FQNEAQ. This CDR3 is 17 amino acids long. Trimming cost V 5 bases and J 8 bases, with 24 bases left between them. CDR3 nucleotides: TGTGCCAGCAGCAACCGGGGGGCAGGGCCATCGTGGGAAAAACTGTTTTTT. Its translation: CASSNRGAGPSWEKLFF.

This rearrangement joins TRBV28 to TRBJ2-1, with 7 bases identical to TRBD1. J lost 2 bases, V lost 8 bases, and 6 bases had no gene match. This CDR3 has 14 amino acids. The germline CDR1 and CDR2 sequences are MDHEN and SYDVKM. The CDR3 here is CASEGAHPYNEQFF. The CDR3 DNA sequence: TGTGCCAGCGAGGGGGCCCATCCCTACAATGAGCAGTTCTTC.

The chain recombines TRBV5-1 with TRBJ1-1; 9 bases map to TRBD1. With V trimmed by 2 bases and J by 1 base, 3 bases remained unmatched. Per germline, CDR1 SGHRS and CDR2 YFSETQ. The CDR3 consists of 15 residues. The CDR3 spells CASSFMTGGNTEAFF. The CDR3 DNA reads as TGCGCCAGCAGCTTTATGACAGGGGGGAACACTGAAGCTTTCTTT.

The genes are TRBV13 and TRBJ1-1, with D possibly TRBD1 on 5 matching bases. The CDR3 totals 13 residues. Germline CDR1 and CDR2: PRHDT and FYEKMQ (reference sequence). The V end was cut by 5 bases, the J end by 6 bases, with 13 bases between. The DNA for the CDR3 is TGTGCCAGCAGCGTGACAGTAATCTCTGAAGCTTTCTTT. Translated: CASSVTVISEAFF.

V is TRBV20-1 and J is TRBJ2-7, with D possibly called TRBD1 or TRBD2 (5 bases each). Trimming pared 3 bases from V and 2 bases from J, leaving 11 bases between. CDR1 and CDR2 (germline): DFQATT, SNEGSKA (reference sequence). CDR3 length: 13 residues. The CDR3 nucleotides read TGCAGTGCTAGTATGGGACGGACCTACGAGCAGTACTTC. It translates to CSASMGRTYEQYF.

The CDR3 protein is CASSLAELARNEQFF. The DNA of the CDR3 is TGTGCCAGCAGCTTAGCCGAACTAGCGCGGAATGAGCAGTTCTTC. The chain combines TRBV7-8 with TRBJ2-1; 7 bases fit TRBD2. The CDR3 consists of 15 residues. Germline V lookup: CDR1 SGHVS, CDR2 FQNEAQ. J was trimmed by 7 bases and V by 0 bases; bases with no gene match: 6.

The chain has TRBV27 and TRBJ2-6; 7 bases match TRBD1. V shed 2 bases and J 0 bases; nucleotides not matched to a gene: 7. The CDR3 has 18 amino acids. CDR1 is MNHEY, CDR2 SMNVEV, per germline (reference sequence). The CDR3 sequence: CASSLIPGGYSGANVLTF. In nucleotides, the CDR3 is TGTGCCAGCAGTTTAATTCCAGGGGGTTACTCTGGGGCCAACGTCCTGACTTTC. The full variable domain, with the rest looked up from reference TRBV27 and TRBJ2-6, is EAQVTQNPRYLITVTGKKLTVTCSQNMNHEYMSWYRQDPGLGLRQIYYSMNVEVTDKGDVPEGYKVSRKEKRNFPLILESPSPNQTSLYFCASSLIPGGYSGANVLTFGAGSRLTVL.

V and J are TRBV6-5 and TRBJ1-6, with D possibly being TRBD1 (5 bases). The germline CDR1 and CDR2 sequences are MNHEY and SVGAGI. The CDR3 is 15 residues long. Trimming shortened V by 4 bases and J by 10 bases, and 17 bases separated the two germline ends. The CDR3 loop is CASSSGGGNSSPLHF. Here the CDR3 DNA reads TGTGCCAGCAGTTCCGGGGGGGGTAATTCATCACCCCTCCACTTT.

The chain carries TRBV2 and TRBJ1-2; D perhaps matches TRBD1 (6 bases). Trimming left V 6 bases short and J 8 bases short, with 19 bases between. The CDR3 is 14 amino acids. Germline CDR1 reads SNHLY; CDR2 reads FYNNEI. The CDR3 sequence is CASSGYRVDRGYTF. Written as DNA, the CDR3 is TGTGCCAGCAGCGGATACAGGGTTGATCGAGGCTACACCTTC.

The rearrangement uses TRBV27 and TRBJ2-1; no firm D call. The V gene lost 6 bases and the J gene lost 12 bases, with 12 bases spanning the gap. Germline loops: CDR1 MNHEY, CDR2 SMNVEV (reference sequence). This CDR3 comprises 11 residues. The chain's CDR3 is CASSTPGVQFF. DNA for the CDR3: TGTGCCAGCAGCACCCCGGGCGTGCAGTTCTTC.

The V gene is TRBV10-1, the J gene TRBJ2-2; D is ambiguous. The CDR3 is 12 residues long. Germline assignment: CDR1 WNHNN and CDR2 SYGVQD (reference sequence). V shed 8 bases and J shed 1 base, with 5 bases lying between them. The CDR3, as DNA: TGCGCCAGCCGACGGAACACCGGGGAGCTGTTTTTT. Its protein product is CASRRNTGELFF.

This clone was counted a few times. The CDR3 reads CASSFDKDSLNTEAFF. CDR3 bases: TGTGCCAGCAGCTTCGATAAGGACAGTTTGAACACTGAAGCTTTCTTT. The chain carries TRBV7-2 and TRBJ1-1, with a tentative D call TRBD1 (6 bases). V lost 3 bases, J lost 0 bases, and 14 bases lay in between. CDR1 and CDR2 (germline): SGHTA, FQGNSA. CDR3 length equals 16 residues.

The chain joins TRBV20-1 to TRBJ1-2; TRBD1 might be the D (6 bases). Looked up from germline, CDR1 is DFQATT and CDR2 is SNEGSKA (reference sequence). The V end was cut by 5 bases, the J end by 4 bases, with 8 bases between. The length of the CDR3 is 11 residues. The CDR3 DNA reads TGCAGTGCTCGGACAGTCTATGGCTACACCTTC. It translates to CSARTVYGYTF.